The source of this TCR beta chain is a study of cytomegalovirus exposure and HLA in healthy donors. 13 Jbeta primers and 60 Vbeta primers were used for the PCR. This table comes from immunoSEQ multiplex PCR, and its TCRdb copy is limited to in-frame clones, with some not included. Among about 170,000 clones, roughly 83% were seen once, and the ten largest hold more than 0.35%. Donors likely had unrecorded immune exposures despite being nominally healthy when sampled. Study observations and caveats: A later analysis linked a missense DCLRE1C variant to TCR beta V- and J-gene trimming.

This clone has a handful of counts. The target antigen is unknown. The J segment lost 2 bases and the V segment lost 5 bases, leaving 7 bases of the junction unmatched. The CDR3 length is 14 residues. Germline CDR1 reads SGHNT; CDR2 reads YYREEE (reference sequence). The V call is TRBV5-4, the J call TRBJ2-7, with 7 bases lining up with TRBD1. Sequencing was done on a sample of PBMCs. The clonotype comes from a boy aged 2 to 9 in good health and CMV-seronegative. CDR3 in amino acids: CASSLTGNAYEQYF. The CDR3 region has the DNA TGTGCCAGCAGTTTGACAGGGAACGCCTACGAGCAGTACTTC.